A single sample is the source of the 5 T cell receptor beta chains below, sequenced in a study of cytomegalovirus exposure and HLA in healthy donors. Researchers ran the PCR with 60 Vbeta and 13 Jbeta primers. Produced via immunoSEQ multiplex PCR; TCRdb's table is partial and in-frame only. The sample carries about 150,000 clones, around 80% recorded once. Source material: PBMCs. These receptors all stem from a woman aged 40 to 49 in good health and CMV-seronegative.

The CDR3 loop reads CASSPDFGTGELFF. Written as DNA, the CDR3 is TGTGCCAGCAGCCCGGACTTCGGCACCGGGGAGCTGTTTTTT. The gene calls are TRBV6-4 and TRBJ2-2; weak D call: TRBD2 (5 bases). The length of the CDR3 is 14 residues. Per the germline V gene, CDR1 is MRHNA and CDR2 is SNTAGT. Trimming cost V 6 bases and J 4 bases, with 12 bases left between them.

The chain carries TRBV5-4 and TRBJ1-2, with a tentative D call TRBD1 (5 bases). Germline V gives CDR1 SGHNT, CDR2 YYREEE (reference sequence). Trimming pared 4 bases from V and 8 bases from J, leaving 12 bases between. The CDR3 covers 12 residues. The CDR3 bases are TGTGCCAGCAGCCTAGGACATAGAGGCTACACCTTC. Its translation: CASSLGHRGYTF.

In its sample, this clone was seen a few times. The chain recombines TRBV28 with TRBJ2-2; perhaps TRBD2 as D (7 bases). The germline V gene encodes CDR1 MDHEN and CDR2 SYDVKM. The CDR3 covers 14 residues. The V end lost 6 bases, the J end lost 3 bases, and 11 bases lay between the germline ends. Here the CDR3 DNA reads TGTGCCAGCAGCTTAGGGGGGGACACCGGGGAGCTGTTTTTT. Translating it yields CASSLGGDTGELFF.

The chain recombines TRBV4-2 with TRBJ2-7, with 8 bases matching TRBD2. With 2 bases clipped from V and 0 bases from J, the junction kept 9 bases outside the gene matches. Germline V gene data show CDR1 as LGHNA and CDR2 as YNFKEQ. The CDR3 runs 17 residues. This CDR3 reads CASSQHSSGPSSYEQYF. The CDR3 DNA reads TGTGCCAGCAGCCAACACTCTAGCGGGCCCAGCTCCTACGAGCAGTACTTC.

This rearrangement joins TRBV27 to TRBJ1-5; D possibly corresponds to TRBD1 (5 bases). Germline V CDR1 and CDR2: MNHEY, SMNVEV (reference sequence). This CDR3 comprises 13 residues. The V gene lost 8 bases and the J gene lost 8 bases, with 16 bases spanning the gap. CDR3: CASGIFTGKPQHF. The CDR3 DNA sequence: TGTGCCAGCGGAATTTTTACAGGCAAGCCCCAGCATTTT.